Detailed here is one T cell receptor beta chain. Germline loops: CDR1 SGHTA, CDR2 FQGNSA. There are 13 residues in the CDR3. V shed 3 bases and J 4 bases; nucleotides not matched to a gene: 3. Study processing details: Amplification from reference gene primers served as the basis for estimated nucleated cell counts. Measured with immunoSEQ multiplex PCR; TCRdb has only the in-frame clones, and not every one. The V and J calls and the clone size are those of that table, but D and trimming were determined from the DNA. The top ten clones hold over 8.5% of a sample with about 100,000 clones, about 90% of them seen once. This sample was included in a study of blood T cell repertoires in COVID-19. On the study more broadly: From the United States, Italy and Spain came samples of acute and convalescent COVID-19. Sample material is recorded as cDNA or gDNA derived from T cells, B-cell-depleted T cells, or PBMCs.

The V and J genes are TRBV7-2 and TRBJ2-7; 7 bases line up with TRBD1. The specimen was peripheral blood. The TCR originated in a man older than 75 with acute or convalescent COVID-19. CDR3 in amino acids: CASSLGQHYEQYF. In DNA form, the CDR3 reads TGTGCCAGCAGCTTGGGACAGCATTACGAGCAGTACTTC.